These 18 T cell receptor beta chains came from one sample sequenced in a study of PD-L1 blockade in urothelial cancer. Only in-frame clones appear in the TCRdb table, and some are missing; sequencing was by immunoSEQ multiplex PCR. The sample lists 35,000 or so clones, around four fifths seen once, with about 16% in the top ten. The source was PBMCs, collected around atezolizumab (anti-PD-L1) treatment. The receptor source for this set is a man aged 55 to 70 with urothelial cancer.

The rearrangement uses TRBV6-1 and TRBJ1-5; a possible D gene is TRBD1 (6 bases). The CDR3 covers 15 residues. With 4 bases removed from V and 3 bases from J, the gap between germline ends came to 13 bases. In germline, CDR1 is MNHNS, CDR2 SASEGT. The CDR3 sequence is CASSVRGLINQPQHF. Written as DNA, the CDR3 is TGTGCCAGCAGTGTTAGGGGGTTGATCAATCAGCCCCAGCATTTT.

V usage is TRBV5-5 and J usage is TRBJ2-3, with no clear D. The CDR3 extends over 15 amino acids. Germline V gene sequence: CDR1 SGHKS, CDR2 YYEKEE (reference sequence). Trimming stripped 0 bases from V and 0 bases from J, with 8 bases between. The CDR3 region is CASSLGPVSTDTQYF. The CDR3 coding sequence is TGTGCCAGCAGCTTGGGTCCCGTTAGCACAGATACGCAGTATTTT.

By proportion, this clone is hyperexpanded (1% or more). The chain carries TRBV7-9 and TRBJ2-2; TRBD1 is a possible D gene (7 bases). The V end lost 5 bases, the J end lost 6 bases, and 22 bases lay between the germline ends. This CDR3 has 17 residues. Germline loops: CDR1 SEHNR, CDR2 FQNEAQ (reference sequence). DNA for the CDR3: TGTGCCAGCAGCGAAACAAGCCGACAGGGAGGCCCCGGGGAGCTGTTTTTT. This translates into CASSETSRQGGPGELFF.

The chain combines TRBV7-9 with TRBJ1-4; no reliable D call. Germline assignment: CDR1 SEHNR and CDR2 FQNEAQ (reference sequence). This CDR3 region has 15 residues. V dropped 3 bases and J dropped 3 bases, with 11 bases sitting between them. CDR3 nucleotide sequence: TGTGCCAGCAGCTTTATGGGTGCGGCTAATGAAAAACTGTTTTTT. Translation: CASSFMGAANEKLFF.

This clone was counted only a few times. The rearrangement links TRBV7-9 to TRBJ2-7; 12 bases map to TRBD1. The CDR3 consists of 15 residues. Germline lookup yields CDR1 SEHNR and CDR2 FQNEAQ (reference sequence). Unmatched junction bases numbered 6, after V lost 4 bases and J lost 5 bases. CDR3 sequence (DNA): TGTGCCAGCAGCTCTCCGGGACAGGGGGCCCACGAGCAGTACTTC. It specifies CASSSPGQGAHEQYF.

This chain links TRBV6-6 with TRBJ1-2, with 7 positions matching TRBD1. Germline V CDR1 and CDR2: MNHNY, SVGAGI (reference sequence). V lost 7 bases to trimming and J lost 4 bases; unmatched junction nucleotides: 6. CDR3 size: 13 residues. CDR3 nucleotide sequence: TGTGCCAGCAACCCAGGGGGTAGCTATGGCTACACCTTC. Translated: CASNPGGSYGYTF.

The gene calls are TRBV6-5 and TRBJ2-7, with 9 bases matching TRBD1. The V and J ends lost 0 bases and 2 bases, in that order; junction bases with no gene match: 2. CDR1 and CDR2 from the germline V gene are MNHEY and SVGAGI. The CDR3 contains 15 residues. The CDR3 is CASSYSTGGPYEQYF. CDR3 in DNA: TGTGCCAGCAGTTACTCGACAGGGGGGCCCTACGAGCAGTACTTC.

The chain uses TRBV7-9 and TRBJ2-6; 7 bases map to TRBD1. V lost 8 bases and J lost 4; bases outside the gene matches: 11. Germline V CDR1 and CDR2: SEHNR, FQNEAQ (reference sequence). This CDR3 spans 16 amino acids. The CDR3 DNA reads TGTGCCAGCGTACAGGGGCCAGGAGCGGGGGCCAACGTCCTGACTTTC. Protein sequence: CASVQGPGAGANVLTF.

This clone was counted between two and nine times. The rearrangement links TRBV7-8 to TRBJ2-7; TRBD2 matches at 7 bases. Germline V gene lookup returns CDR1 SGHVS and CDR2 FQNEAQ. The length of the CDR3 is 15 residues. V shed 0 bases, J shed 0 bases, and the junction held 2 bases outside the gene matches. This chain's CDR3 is CASSLAGGNSYEQYF. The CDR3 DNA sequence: TGTGCCAGCAGCTTAGCGGGAGGGAACTCCTACGAGCAGTACTTC.

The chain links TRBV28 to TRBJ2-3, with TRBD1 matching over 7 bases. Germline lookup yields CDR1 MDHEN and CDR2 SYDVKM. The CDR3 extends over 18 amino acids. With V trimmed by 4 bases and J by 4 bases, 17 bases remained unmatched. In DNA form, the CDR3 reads TGTGCCAGCAGTTCTAATTCGGACAGGCAAACACTGGCAGATACGCAGTATTTT. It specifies CASSSNSDRQTLADTQYF.

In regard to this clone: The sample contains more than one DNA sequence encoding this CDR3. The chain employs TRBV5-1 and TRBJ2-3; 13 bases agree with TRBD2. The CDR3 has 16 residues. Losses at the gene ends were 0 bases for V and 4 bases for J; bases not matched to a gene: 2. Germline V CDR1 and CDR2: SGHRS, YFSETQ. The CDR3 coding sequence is TGCGCCAGCAGCTTGGGTGGGACTAGCGGGGCAGATACGCAGTATTTT. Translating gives CASSLGGTSGADTQYF.

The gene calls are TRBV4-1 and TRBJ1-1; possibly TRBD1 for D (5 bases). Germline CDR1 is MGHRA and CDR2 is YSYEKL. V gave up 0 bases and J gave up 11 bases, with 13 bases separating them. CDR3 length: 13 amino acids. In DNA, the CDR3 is TGCGCCAGCAGCCAAGAACAGGACCTGGAGGCTTTCTTT. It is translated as CASSQEQDLEAFF.

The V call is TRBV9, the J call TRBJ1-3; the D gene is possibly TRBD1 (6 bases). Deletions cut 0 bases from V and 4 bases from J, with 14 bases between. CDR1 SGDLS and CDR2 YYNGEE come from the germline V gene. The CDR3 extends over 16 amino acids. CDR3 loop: CASSVDLGARGNTIYF. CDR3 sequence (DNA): TGTGCCAGCAGCGTAGATTTGGGGGCGAGAGGAAACACCATATATTTT.

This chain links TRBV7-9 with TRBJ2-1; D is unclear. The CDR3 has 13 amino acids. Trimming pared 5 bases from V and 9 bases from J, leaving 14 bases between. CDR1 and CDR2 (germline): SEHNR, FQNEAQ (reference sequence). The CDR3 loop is CASSPVTAVEQFF. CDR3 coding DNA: TGTGCCAGCAGCCCAGTTACCGCTGTTGAGCAGTTCTTC.

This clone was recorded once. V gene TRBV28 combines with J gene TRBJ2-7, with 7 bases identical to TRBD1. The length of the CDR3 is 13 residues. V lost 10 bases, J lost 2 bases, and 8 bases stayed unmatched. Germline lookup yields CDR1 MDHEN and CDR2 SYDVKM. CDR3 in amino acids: CATQGGSTYEQYF. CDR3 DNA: TGTGCCACCCAAGGGGGCTCTACCTACGAGCAGTACTTC. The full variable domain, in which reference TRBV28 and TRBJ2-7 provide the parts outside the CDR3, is DVKVTQSSRYLVKRTGEKVFLECVQDMDHENMFWYRQDPGLGLRLIYFSYDVKMKEKGDIPEGYSVSREKKERFSLILESASTNQTSMYLCATQGGSTYEQYFGPGTRLTVT.

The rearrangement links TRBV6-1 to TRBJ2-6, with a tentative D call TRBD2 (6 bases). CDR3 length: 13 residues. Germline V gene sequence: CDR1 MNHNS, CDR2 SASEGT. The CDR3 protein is CAGGLSGANVLTF. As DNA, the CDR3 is TGTGCGGGGGGACTCTCTGGGGCCAACGTCCTGACTTTC.

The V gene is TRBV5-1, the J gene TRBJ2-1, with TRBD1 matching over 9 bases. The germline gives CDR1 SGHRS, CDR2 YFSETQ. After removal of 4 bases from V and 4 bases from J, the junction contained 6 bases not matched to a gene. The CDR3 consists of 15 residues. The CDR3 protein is CASSPSGTGYNEQFF. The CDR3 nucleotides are TGCGCCAGCAGCCCCAGCGGGACAGGGTACAATGAGCAGTTCTTC.

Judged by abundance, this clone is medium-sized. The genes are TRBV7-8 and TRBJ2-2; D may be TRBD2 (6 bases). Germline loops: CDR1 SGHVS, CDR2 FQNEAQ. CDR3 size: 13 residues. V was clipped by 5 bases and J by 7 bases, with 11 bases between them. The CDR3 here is CASSPVGGGELFF. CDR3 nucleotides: TGTGCCAGCAGCCCGGTGGGGGGCGGGGAGCTGTTTTTT.